These 23 T cell receptor beta chains came from one sample sequenced in a study of blood T cell repertoires in COVID-19 (dated by TCRdb to the early 2020s). Preparation of the library involved the immunoSEQ multiplex PCR assay. Sourced from immuneACCESS, this table was stored by TCRdb with only in-frame sequences that have V and J called. A share of the clones is absent; for the studies checked, an unresolved V gene accounts for under half, and the remainder has no known explanation. A total of under 250,000 clones appear in this sample, 87% of them only once. The leading ten clones occupy 10% to 12% of the sample. The sample was PBMCs or T cells enriched from blood (not recorded which). All receptors derive from a man aged 25 to 40 who had recovered from COVID-19.

In this sample, this clone turned up once. This chain joins TRBV19 and TRBJ1-2, with D maybe TRBD1 (5 bases). Looked up from germline, CDR1 is LNHDA and CDR2 is SQIVND (reference sequence). V lost 6 bases and J 4 bases, leaving 21 bases between the germline ends. CDR3 length: 16 amino acids. This CDR3 is CASSLGPYGTAYGYTF. For the CDR3, the DNA is TGTGCCAGTAGCCTGGGACCATACGGGACTGCCTATGGCTACACCTTC.

This clone was recorded only once. The chain recombines TRBV2 with TRBJ1-5; D uncertain. Germline loops: CDR1 SNHLY, CDR2 FYNNEI. CDR3 length: 15 residues. V shed 2 bases and J shed 5 bases, with 13 bases lying between them. CDR3 nucleotide sequence: TGTGCCAGCAGTGAAATAGCAGCCCGCCATCAGCCCCAGCATTTT. It is translated as CASSEIAARHQPQHF. The full variable domain, rest sourced from reference TRBV2 and TRBJ1-5, is EPEVTQTPSHQVTQMGQEVILRCVPISNHLYFYWYRQILGQKVEFLVSFYNNEISEKSEIFDDQFSVERPDGSNFTLKIRSTKLEDSAMYFCASSEIAARHQPQHFGDGTRLSIL.

The DNA for the CDR3 is TGTGCCAGTACCCCCACTGGGCTAGCGGGACGAACCTACGAGCAGTACTTC. Its protein is CASTPTGLAGRTYEQYF. This chain uses TRBV19 with TRBJ2-7; TRBD2 matches 9 bases. The CDR3 has 17 residues. Germline CDR1 reads LNHDA; CDR2 reads SQIVND (reference sequence). V shed 7 bases, J shed 2 bases, and the junction held 15 bases outside the gene matches.

The chain combines TRBV7-2 with TRBJ2-5; 9 bases align to TRBD2. This CDR3 comprises 16 residues. Per germline, CDR1 SGHTA and CDR2 FQGNSA. Losses at the gene ends were 1 base for V and 4 bases for J; bases not matched to a gene: 7. The CDR3 loop is CASSLGSGGVRETQYF. The CDR3 bases are TGTGCCAGCAGCTTAGGTAGCGGGGGTGTTCGAGAGACCCAGTACTTC.

This clone was seen once. The genes are TRBV9 and TRBJ2-2, with D hard to call. This CDR3 contains 13 residues. The germline V and J ends were trimmed by 4 bases and 7 bases, with 11 bases remaining between them. Germline-derived CDR1 and CDR2 are SGDLS and YYNGEE. In DNA, the CDR3 is TGTGCCAGCAGCTTCCAAGTACTCGGGGAGCTGTTTTTT. It is translated as CASSFQVLGELFF.

This clone was seen just once. The rearrangement joins TRBV2 to TRBJ1-3; no definite D call. The germline CDR1 and CDR2 sequences are SNHLY and FYNNEI. The CDR3 runs 15 residues. The germline V and J ends were trimmed by 5 bases and 0 bases, with 11 bases remaining between them. CDR3: CASSSLRSSGNTIYF. Written as DNA, the CDR3 is TGTGCCAGCAGTAGTCTACGTTCCTCTGGAAACACCATATATTTT.

This clone has only one observation. CDR3 in amino acids: CAWADSGFRQYF. The CDR3 coding sequence is TGTGCCTGGGCGGACAGTGGATTCCGGCAGTACTTC. This chain links TRBV30 with TRBJ2-7, with a tentative D call TRBD1 (6 bases). The CDR3 is 12 residues long. Trimming took off 5 bases at V and 9 bases at J, with 17 bases between the two ends. Germline V CDR1 and CDR2: GTSNPN, SVGIG (reference sequence).

This clone was observed once. This rearrangement joins TRBV6-6 to TRBJ1-2; 7 bases fit TRBD1. V was clipped by 6 bases and J by 4 bases; unmatched bases: 11. The germline V gene encodes CDR1 MNHNY and CDR2 SVGAGI (reference sequence). The CDR3 contains 15 residues. The CDR3 nucleotides are TGTGCCAGCAGCCTCCCGGGACAGAAGCTCTATGGCTACACCTTC. Translated, it gives CASSLPGQKLYGYTF.

This chain uses TRBV27 with TRBJ1-1, with TRBD1 matching 10 bases. In germline, CDR1 is MNHEY, CDR2 SMNVEV (reference sequence). J gave up 5 bases and V 6 bases, and 0 bases lay outside the gene matches. This CDR3 region has 12 residues. CDR3 sequence: CASRGQGTEAFF. The CDR3 DNA reads TGTGCCAGCAGGGGACAGGGGACTGAAGCTTTCTTT.

This clone showed up just once. The chain is built from TRBV4-3 and TRBJ2-3; D may be TRBD2 (6 bases). Trimming pared 0 bases from V and 0 bases from J, leaving 13 bases between. Looked up from germline, CDR1 is LGHNA and CDR2 is YSLEER. The CDR3 is 17 amino acids. The CDR3 loop reads CASSQEPTGGSTDTQYF. CDR3 DNA: TGCGCCAGCAGCCAAGAACCTACCGGGGGTAGCACAGATACGCAGTATTTT.

This clone occurred once. This rearrangement joins TRBV6-1 to TRBJ1-1; D unresolved. CDR1 and CDR2 (germline): MNHNS, SASEGT. The CDR3 length is 16 residues. V shed 1 base and J shed 2 bases, with 14 bases lying between them. CDR3 protein: CASSEGLGFTNTEAFF. CDR3 in DNA: TGTGCCAGCAGTGAAGGTTTGGGCTTCACTAACACTGAAGCTTTCTTT.

This clone was counted a single time. The chain couples TRBV7-9 to TRBJ2-4; 7 positions match TRBD2. Unmatched junction bases numbered 10, after V lost 5 bases and J lost 3 bases. Per germline, CDR1 SEHNR and CDR2 FQNEAQ (reference sequence). The length of the CDR3 is 16 residues. CDR3 sequence reads: CASSQDEAGHKNIQYF. The CDR3 region has the DNA TGTGCCAGCAGCCAAGACGAAGCGGGGCACAAAAACATTCAGTACTTC.

The J gene is TRBJ1-1, the V gene TRBV9; tentative D call: TRBD1 (5 bases). The CDR3 is 13 amino acids. The germline gives CDR1 SGDLS, CDR2 YYNGEE. V was shortened by 3 bases and J by 8 bases, with 14 bases between the two germline ends. CDR3 in amino acids: CASSADTRREAFF. The CDR3 DNA reads TGTGCCAGCAGCGCGGACACCCGGCGAGAAGCTTTCTTT.

This chain links TRBV15 with TRBJ2-1, with D maybe TRBD1 (6 bases). With 5 bases removed from V and 8 bases from J, the gap between germline ends came to 16 bases. The CDR3 has 14 amino acids. Per germline, CDR1 LNHNV and CDR2 YYDKDF (reference sequence). In DNA, the CDR3 is TGTGCCACCAGCTCTCGGACAGATTCACATGAGCAGTTCTTC. Amino acids: CATSSRTDSHEQFF.

The chain has TRBV10-2 and TRBJ2-2; D not certain. V lost 7 bases and J lost 1, with 4 bases in between. The germline gives CDR1 WSHSY, CDR2 SAAADI. The CDR3 totals 12 residues. The CDR3 sequence is CASILNTGELFF. The CDR3, as DNA: TGCGCCAGCATCTTGAACACCGGGGAGCTGTTTTTT.

Note on this clone: An end of the junction does not agree with germline; a read error may underlie this. The rearrangement links TRBV7-7 to TRBJ2-5, with 14 nucleotides matching TRBD2. The length of the CDR3 is 16 residues. CDR1 and CDR2 (germline): SSHAT, FNYEAQ (reference sequence). CDR3 loop: CASSLGTSGGKETQYF. The CDR3 DNA reads as TGTGCTAGCAGCTTAGGGACTAGCGGGGGAAAGGAGACCCAGTACTTC.

The chain couples TRBV6-5 to TRBJ2-3; D perhaps matches TRBD2 (6 bases). Germline-derived CDR1 and CDR2 are MNHEY and SVGAGI. The CDR3 contains 15 residues. V shed 6 bases and J shed 2 bases, with 15 bases lying between them. The CDR3 loop reads CASRNRDFATDTQYF. CDR3 bases: TGTGCCAGCAGGAACCGGGACTTCGCCACAGATACGCAGTATTTT.

The V call is TRBV3-1 (or the pseudogene TRBV3-2), the J call TRBJ1-4; TRBD1 might be the D (5 bases). The V and J ends lost 3 bases and 8 bases respectively, with 16 bases between them. Germline V gene lookup returns CDR1 LGHDT and CDR2 YNNKEL (reference sequence). The CDR3 spans 15 residues. CDR3 in amino acids: CASSQKKGLREKLFF. In DNA, the CDR3 is TGTGCCAGCAGCCAGAAAAAGGGGTTACGGGAAAAACTGTTTTTT.

On this clone: In the same sample, other DNA sequences code for this CDR3. The chain joins TRBV19 to TRBJ2-7; D may be TRBD1 (5 bases). The CDR3 sequence is 14 residues long. Germline-derived CDR1 and CDR2 are LNHDA and SQIVND (reference sequence). Trimming shortened V by 3 bases and J by 2 bases, and 11 bases separated the two germline ends. The CDR3 nucleotides read TGTGCCAGTAGTATCGGGCAGGGTACCTACGAGCAGTACTTC. Translating it yields CASSIGQGTYEQYF.

The genes are TRBV24-1 and TRBJ2-3, with 12 bases fitting TRBD2. Looked up from germline, CDR1 is KGHDR and CDR2 is SFDVKD. The ends lost 3 bases at V and 2 bases at J; junction bases unmatched: 11. The length of the CDR3 is 19 residues. The CDR3 DNA follows: TGTGCCACCAGTGATCGAAAACGGCCTAGCGGGAGGGACACAGATACGCAGTATTTT. Its protein is CATSDRKRPSGRDTDTQYF.

The chain uses TRBV18 and TRBJ1-1, with TRBD1 identical over 7 bases. This CDR3 spans 17 amino acids. The ends lost 4 bases at V and 0 bases at J; junction bases unmatched: 11. CDR1 and CDR2 from the germline V gene are KGHSH and LQKENI. The CDR3 DNA sequence: TGTGCCAGCTCACTGGCAGGACAGGCAGCTATGAACACTGAAGCTTTCTTT. This translates into CASSLAGQAAMNTEAFF. The complete variable domain, with remaining parts taken from reference TRBV18 and TRBJ1-1, reads NAGVMQNPRHLVRRRGQEARLRCSPMKGHSHVYWYRQLPEEGLKFMVYLQKENIIDESGMPKERFSAEFPKEGPSILRIQQVVRGDSAAYFCASSLAGQAAMNTEAFFGQGTRLTVV.

The chain carries TRBV6-5 and TRBJ1-2; D remains ambiguous. Germline V gene sequence: CDR1 MNHEY, CDR2 SVGAGI. V was cut by 5 bases and J by 6 bases, with 16 bases left in between. This CDR3 contains 14 residues. CDR3 sequence (DNA): TGTGCCAGCAGTCCCCCTCGCGGGGTAAATGGCTACACCTTC. Protein sequence: CASSPPRGVNGYTF.

This sequence joins TRBV7-6 and TRBJ2-7, with 7 bases lining up with TRBD1. Per germline, CDR1 SGHVS and CDR2 FNYEAQ. V shed 0 bases, J shed 5 bases, and the junction held 4 bases outside the gene matches. The CDR3 is 14 amino acids. CDR3 in amino acids: CASSLAPTGDEQYF. The CDR3 region has the DNA TGTGCCAGCAGCTTAGCACCTACAGGGGACGAGCAGTACTTC.